The next 19 T cell receptor beta chains were all read from a single sample in a study of blood T cell repertoires in COVID-19. Only in-frame clones appear in the TCRdb table, and some are missing; sequencing was by immunoSEQ multiplex PCR. The sample has 80,000 to 100,000 clones; roughly 90% are singletons. The sequencing sample was made of peripheral blood. These receptor sequences come from a human donor with active COVID-19. The donor label of this sample is uncertain.

The chain links TRBV29-1 to TRBJ1-5; 7 bases are a match to TRBD1. CDR3 length equals 13 residues. The junction had 3 bases not matched to a gene; V was cut back by 4 bases and J by 3 bases. From germline, CDR1 is SQVTM and CDR2 ANQGSEA. CDR3: CSVGQGINQPQHF. DNA for the CDR3: TGCAGCGTTGGACAGGGAATCAATCAGCCCCAGCATTTT.

The rearrangement joins TRBV12-3 or TRBV12-4 to TRBJ1-2; no reliable D call. The CDR3 sequence is 13 residues long. The V gene lost 5 bases and the J gene lost 5 bases, with 12 bases spanning the gap. This CDR3 is CASSPTSGYGYTF. The CDR3, as DNA: TGTGCCAGCAGTCCTACAAGCGGGTATGGCTACACCTTC.

As for this clone: This same CDR3 is encoded by further DNA sequences in the sample. The J gene is TRBJ2-5, the V gene TRBV5-1, with no clear D. V was cut by 0 bases and J by 4 bases, with 4 bases left in between. The CDR3 length is 12 residues. CDR1 is SGHRS and CDR2 is YFSETQ in the germline V gene. The chain's CDR3 is CASSLAGETQYF. The CDR3 DNA is TGCGCCAGCAGCTTGGCCGGAGAGACCCAGTACTTC.

This clone was seen only a few times. The chain carries TRBV28 and TRBJ2-7, with a weak D call TRBD1 (6 bases). The CDR3 sequence is 13 residues long. V lost 6 bases and J lost 2, with 11 bases in between. Germline-derived CDR1 and CDR2 are MDHEN and SYDVKM. The CDR3 nucleotides are TGTGCCAGCAGAAGTGGGACACCCTACGAGCAGTACTTC. This codes for CASRSGTPYEQYF. The variable domain in full, with the rest retrieved from reference TRBV28 and TRBJ2-7, is DVKVTQSSRYLVKRTGEKVFLECVQDMDHENMFWYRQDPGLGLRLIYFSYDVKMKEKGDIPEGYSVSREKKERFSLILESASTNQTSMYLCASRSGTPYEQYFGPGTRLTVT.

V is TRBV19 and J is TRBJ1-1, with TRBD1 as a possible D gene (6 bases). The CDR3 loop spans 15 amino acids. V was shortened by 2 bases and J by 1 base, with 11 bases between the two germline ends. Germline V lookup: CDR1 LNHDA, CDR2 SQIVND (reference sequence). DNA of the CDR3: TGTGCCAGTAGTATAAGGGGGTTTGGGAACACTGAAGCTTTCTTT. Translating gives CASSIRGFGNTEAFF.

The genes are TRBV25-1 and TRBJ2-3; D is undetermined. Between the trimmed V and J ends, which lost 3 bases and 3 bases, there was a span of 13 bases. CDR3 length: 15 amino acids. CDR1 and CDR2 from the germline V gene are MGHDK and SYGVNS. CDR3 in DNA: TGTGCCAGCAGTGATTGGTTCGGTGCGACAGATACGCAGTATTTT. It codes for CASSDWFGATDTQYF.

The V call is TRBV7-2, the J call TRBJ2-3; D possibly corresponds to TRBD2 (5 bases). The CDR3 is 13 amino acids. Germline V CDR1 and CDR2: SGHTA, FQGNSA. V lost 4 bases and J lost 3, with 8 bases in between. This chain's CDR3 is CASSSDWTDTQYF. The DNA of the CDR3 is TGTGCCAGCAGCTCGGACTGGACAGATACGCAGTATTTT.

The rearrangement joins TRBV6-6 to TRBJ1-3; D is perhaps TRBD1 (6 bases). This CDR3 is 15 amino acids long. V was shortened by 8 bases and J by 0 bases, with 14 bases between the two germline ends. The germline V gene has CDR1 MNHNY and CDR2 SVGAGI (reference sequence). The CDR3 coding sequence is TGTGCCAGCGGAGACGGGACAAGCTCTGGAAACACCATATATTTT. Protein sequence: CASGDGTSSGNTIYF.

The genes are TRBV7-9 and TRBJ1-1; 7 nucleotides match TRBD1. Germline CDR1 SEHNR, CDR2 FQNEAQ (reference sequence). The CDR3 covers 17 residues. V gave up 4 bases and J gave up 0 bases; unmatched junction bases: 11. The CDR3 nucleotides are TGTGCCAGCAGCTCATACAGGGGAAACCCAATGAACACTGAAGCTTTCTTT. Its protein is CASSSYRGNPMNTEAFF.

CDR3 DNA: TGTGCCAGCACCCCCCCGGGACAGATGAACACTGAAGCTTTCTTT. Protein sequence: CASTPPGQMNTEAFF. The chain employs TRBV6-6 and TRBJ1-1, with 7 bases matching TRBD1. Germline values: CDR1 MNHNY, CDR2 SVGAGI (reference sequence). V was pared by 7 bases and J by 0 bases, with 8 bases of the junction left unmatched. The CDR3 length is 15 residues.

This clone was seen only once. J is TRBJ1-2 and V is TRBV7-2; TRBD1 matches at 9 bases. After removal of 1 base from V and 6 bases from J, the junction contained 12 bases not matched to a gene. The germline V gene encodes CDR1 SGHTA and CDR2 FQGNSA. CDR3 length: 17 residues. CDR3 in DNA: TGTGCCAGCAGCTTAGGAGGGTGGGACAGGGTAGCCAATGGCTACACCTTC. This sequence encodes CASSLGGWDRVANGYTF.

The chain carries TRBV7-2 and TRBJ1-2; D gene uncertain. Trimming took 3 bases from V and 0 from J, leaving 8 bases between them. CDR3 size: 14 residues. Germline values: CDR1 SGHTA, CDR2 FQGNSA. CDR3 nucleotide sequence: TGTGCCAGCAGCTTCCGTGACTCTAACTATGGCTACACCTTC. Protein product: CASSFRDSNYGYTF.

CDR3 residues: CASSLLADPYEQYF. CDR3 bases: TGTGCCAGCAGCTTACTAGCGGATCCCTACGAGCAGTACTTC. The V call is TRBV7-6, the J call TRBJ2-7, with TRBD2 matching over 7 bases. V was pared by 2 bases and J by 2 bases, with 3 bases of the junction left unmatched. Germline V gives CDR1 SGHVS, CDR2 FNYEAQ. This CDR3 has 14 residues. Supplemented by reference TRBV7-6 and TRBJ2-7, the full variable domain reads GAGVSQSPRYKVTKRGQDVALRCDPISGHVSLYWYRQALGQGPEFLTYFNYEAQQDKSGLPNDRFSAERPEGSISTLTIQRTEQRDSAMYRCASSLLADPYEQYFGPGTRLTVT.

V gene TRBV7-2 combines with J gene TRBJ2-1; TRBD2 aligns across 10 bases. CDR3 size: 15 residues. Per germline, CDR1 SGHTA and CDR2 FQGNSA. Trimming took 3 bases from V and 7 from J; bases not matched to a gene: 6. CDR3 DNA sequence: TGTGCCAGCAGCTTTTCTAGCGGGGGCCAAAATGAGCAGTTCTTC. Its protein is CASSFSSGGQNEQFF.

Comment on this clone: One end of the junction fails to match germline, which may point to a read error. V and J are TRBV3-1 (or the pseudogene TRBV3-2) and TRBJ1-1; no definite D call. Per germline, CDR1 LGHDT and CDR2 YNNKEL (reference sequence). The CDR3 contains 14 residues. CDR3 residues: CASSRDGWNAEAFF. The DNA of the CDR3 is TGTGCCAGCAGCCGCGACGGGTGGAACGCTGAAGCTTTCTTT.

The rearrangement uses TRBV27 and TRBJ2-5; 8 positions agree with TRBD1. V lost 8 bases, J lost 7 bases, and 18 bases stayed unmatched. Germline CDR1 reads MNHEY; CDR2 reads SMNVEV (reference sequence). This CDR3 contains 16 residues. The CDR3 DNA is TGTGCCAGCGCCCCGACGACAGGGGTGGGACTTGGGACCCAGTACTTC. It is translated as CASAPTTGVGLGTQYF.

A single count supports this clone. The chain links TRBV28 to TRBJ1-1; maybe TRBD1 (5 bases). The CDR3 totals 15 residues. Germline CDR1 reads MDHEN; CDR2 reads SYDVKM. V was cut by 2 bases and J by 4 bases, with 14 bases left in between. In DNA, the CDR3 is TGTGCCAGCAGTTTAGGGGGGACCGTTAGCACTGAAGCTTTCTTT. This translates into CASSLGGTVSTEAFF.

The chain carries TRBV11-1 and TRBJ1-2, with D unclear. Germline V gene data show CDR1 as SGHAT and CDR2 as FQDESV (reference sequence). V was pared by 3 bases and J by 2 bases, with 7 bases between. The CDR3 contains 13 residues. The CDR3 nucleotides are TGTGCCAGCAGCTTCCCCAGGAACTATGGCTACACCTTC. Its translation is CASSFPRNYGYTF.

The V and J genes are TRBV5-6 and TRBJ1-2; weak D call: TRBD1 (5 bases). Trimming removed 1 base at V and 5 bases at J, with 12 bases between. This CDR3 has 14 amino acids. Per germline, CDR1 SGHDT and CDR2 YYEEEE. In DNA form, the CDR3 reads TGTGCCAGCAGCTTGTTTGGCAGGGCTTATGGCTACACCTTC. Translation: CASSLFGRAYGYTF.